This TCR beta chain was recovered during a study of T cell responses to AZD1222 COVID-19 vaccine. On the study more broadly: Second-dose groups at about 4 or about 12 weeks were pooled.

Sequencing was performed with immunoSEQ multiplex PCR; in TCRdb, only in-frame clones are kept and a portion is missing. The table has under 140,000 clones, less than 95% seen once. The sequence was obtained from an adult in good health. Sample: peripheral blood, taken on day 0 of AZD1222 vaccination.

The CDR3 is CASTLAGGYEQFF. The CDR3 bases are TGTGCCAGCACGTTAGCGGGGGGCTATGAGCAGTTCTTC. The V call is TRBV6-5, the J call TRBJ2-1, with 10 bases matching TRBD2. From germline, CDR1 is MNHEY and CDR2 SVGAGI. The CDR3 is made up of 13 amino acids. Trimming cost V 7 bases and J 8 bases; bases outside gene matches: 5.